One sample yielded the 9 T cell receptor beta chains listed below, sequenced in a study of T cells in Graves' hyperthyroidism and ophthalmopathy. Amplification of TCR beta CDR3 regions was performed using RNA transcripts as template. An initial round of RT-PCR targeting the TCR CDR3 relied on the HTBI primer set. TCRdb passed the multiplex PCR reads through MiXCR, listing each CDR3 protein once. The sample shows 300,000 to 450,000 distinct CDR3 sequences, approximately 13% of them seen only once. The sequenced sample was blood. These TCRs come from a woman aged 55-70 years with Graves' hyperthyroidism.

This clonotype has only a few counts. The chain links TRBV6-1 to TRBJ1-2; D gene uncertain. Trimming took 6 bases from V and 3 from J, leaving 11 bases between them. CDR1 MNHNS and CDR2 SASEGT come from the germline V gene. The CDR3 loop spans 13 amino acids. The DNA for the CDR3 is TGTGCCAGCAGCTTCTCCGCGGACTATGGCTACACCTTC. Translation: CASSFSADYGYTF.

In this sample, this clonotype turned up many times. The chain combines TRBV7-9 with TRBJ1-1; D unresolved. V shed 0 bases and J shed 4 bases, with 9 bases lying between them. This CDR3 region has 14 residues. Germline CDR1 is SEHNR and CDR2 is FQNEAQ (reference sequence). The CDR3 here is CASSLAGRGTEAFF. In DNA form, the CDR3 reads TGTGCCAGCAGCTTAGCCGGGCGAGGCACTGAAGCTTTCTTT.

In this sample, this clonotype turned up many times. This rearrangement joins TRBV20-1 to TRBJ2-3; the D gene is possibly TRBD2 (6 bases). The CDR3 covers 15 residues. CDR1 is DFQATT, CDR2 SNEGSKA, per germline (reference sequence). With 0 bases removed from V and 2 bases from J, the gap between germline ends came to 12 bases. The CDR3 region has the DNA TGCAGTGCTAGAGATTTAAGGACTAACACAGATACGCAGTATTTT. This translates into CSARDLRTNTDTQYF.

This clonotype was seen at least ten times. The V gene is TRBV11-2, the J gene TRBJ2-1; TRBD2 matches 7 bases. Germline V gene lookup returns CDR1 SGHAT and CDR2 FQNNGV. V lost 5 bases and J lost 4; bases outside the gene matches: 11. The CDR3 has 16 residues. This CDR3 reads CASSTAGLAVYNEQFF. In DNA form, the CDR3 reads TGTGCCAGCAGCACAGCGGGGCTAGCGGTTTACAATGAGCAGTTCTTC.

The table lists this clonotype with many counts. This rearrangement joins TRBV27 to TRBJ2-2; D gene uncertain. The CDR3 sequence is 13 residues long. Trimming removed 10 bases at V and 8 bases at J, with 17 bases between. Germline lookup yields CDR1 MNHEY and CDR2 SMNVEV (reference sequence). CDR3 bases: TGTGCCACCGCCGCGGCCTTTGGGGGGGAGCTGTTTTTT. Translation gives CATAAAFGGELFF.

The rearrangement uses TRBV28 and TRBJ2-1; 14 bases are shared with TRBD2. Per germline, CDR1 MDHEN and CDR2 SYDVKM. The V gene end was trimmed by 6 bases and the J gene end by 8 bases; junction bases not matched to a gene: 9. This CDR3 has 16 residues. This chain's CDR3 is CASSTGTSGSRHEQFF. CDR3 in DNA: TGTGCCAGCAGCACGGGGACTAGCGGGAGCAGGCATGAGCAGTTCTTC.

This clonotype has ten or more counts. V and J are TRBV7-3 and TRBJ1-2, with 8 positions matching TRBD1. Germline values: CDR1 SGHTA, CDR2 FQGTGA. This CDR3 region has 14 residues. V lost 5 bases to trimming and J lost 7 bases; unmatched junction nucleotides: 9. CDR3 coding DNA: TGTGCCAGCAGCCCCGTCGGACAGGGTTCTGGCTACACCTTC. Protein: CASSPVGQGSGYTF.

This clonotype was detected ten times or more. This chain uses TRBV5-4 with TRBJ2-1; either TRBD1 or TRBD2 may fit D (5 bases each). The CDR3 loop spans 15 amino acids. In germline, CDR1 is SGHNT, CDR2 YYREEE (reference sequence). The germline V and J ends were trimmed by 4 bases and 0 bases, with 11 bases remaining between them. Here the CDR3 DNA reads TGTGCCAGCAGCAAGGGACCGAGCTCCTACAATGAGCAGTTCTTC. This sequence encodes CASSKGPSSYNEQFF.

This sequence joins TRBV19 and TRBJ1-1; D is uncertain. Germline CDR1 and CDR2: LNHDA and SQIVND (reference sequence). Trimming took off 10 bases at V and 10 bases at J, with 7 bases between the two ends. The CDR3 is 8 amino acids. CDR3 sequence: CATSGAFF. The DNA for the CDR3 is TGTGCCACCAGTGGAGCTTTCTTT.